The 30 T cell receptor beta chains given below trace back to one sample, sequenced in a study of vaccination effects on CD4 cells after COVID-19 (dated 2022 in TCRdb). These TCRs are of unknown antigen specificity. In the ViraFEST assay, PBMC were stimulated with viral peptide pools, and antigen-specific CD4+ T cell clonotypes were then identified by expansion using TCR sequencing. After approximately eleven days of culture, CD4+ T cells were isolated with the EasySep CD4+ T cell isolation kit. Each participant received two doses of an mRNA SARS-CoV-2 vaccine, either BNT162b2 or mRNA-1273. The library was produced with the immunoSEQ multiplex PCR assay. TCRdb limited this immuneACCESS table to in-frame rearrangements with V and J called. A share of clones is missing; checked studies link under half to unresolved V genes, and the rest is unexplained. The sample table shows roughly 59,000 clones, and 78% are seen once. About 2.1% of the sample belongs to the ten largest clones.

The sample here was CD4+ T cells from PBMCs cultured with HCoV-OC43 spike peptides, taken after COVID-19 vaccination. Sample cell subset or site, as interpreted from the label and publication: HCoV-OC43 spike overlapping peptide pool stimulation. The receptors come from a human donor who received a COVID-19 vaccine.

V gene TRBV6-1 combines with J gene TRBJ2-3; 10 bases fit TRBD2. Germline V gives CDR1 MNHNS, CDR2 SASEGT. The CDR3 runs to 18 residues. V lost 1 base and J lost 4; bases outside the gene matches: 11. CDR3 in amino acids: CASSEVRSLAGFADTQYF. Here the CDR3 DNA reads TGTGCCAGCAGTGAAGTCCGGTCACTAGCGGGGTTCGCAGATACGCAGTATTTT.

The V and J genes are TRBV10-3 and TRBJ2-1; 10 bases map to TRBD2. The CDR3 runs to 17 residues. Germline V gene lookup returns CDR1 ENHRY and CDR2 SYGVKD. After removal of 0 bases from V and 7 bases from J, the junction contained 9 bases not matched to a gene. The CDR3 spells CAISESLGTSDSNEQFF. In DNA, the CDR3 is TGTGCCATCAGTGAGTCTCTCGGGACTAGCGATTCGAATGAGCAGTTCTTC.

The V call is TRBV14, the J call TRBJ1-5; D might be TRBD1 (6 bases). CDR1 SGHDN and CDR2 FVKESK come from the germline V gene. The V end lost 6 bases, the J end lost 6 bases, and 12 bases lay between the germline ends. The CDR3 is 13 amino acids. The chain's CDR3 is CASSLDSSQPQHF. The CDR3 DNA reads TGTGCCAGCAGTTTGGACAGTAGTCAGCCCCAGCATTTT.

This clone came up once. V gene TRBV19 combines with J gene TRBJ1-1, with 7 bases aligning to TRBD1. J was trimmed by 0 bases and V by 1 base; bases with no gene match: 2. This CDR3 spans 15 amino acids. Germline V gene sequence: CDR1 LNHDA, CDR2 SQIVND (reference sequence). CDR3 sequence reads: CASSIVGQMNTEAFF. The DNA of the CDR3 is TGTGCCAGTAGTATAGTGGGACAGATGAACACTGAAGCTTTCTTT.

The chain has TRBV19 and TRBJ2-5, with 7 positions matching TRBD1. CDR1 and CDR2 from the germline V gene are LNHDA and SQIVND (reference sequence). Unmatched junction bases numbered 9, after V lost 7 bases and J lost 4 bases. CDR3 size: 14 residues. CDR3 loop: CASTNDRAGETQYF. As DNA, the CDR3 is TGTGCCAGTACAAACGACAGGGCCGGAGAGACCCAGTACTTC.

J is TRBJ2-5 and V is TRBV5-5; 9 bases fit TRBD2. There are 18 residues in the CDR3. Germline trimming cut 4 bases from V and 4 bases from J; bases unmatched to any gene: 17. From germline, CDR1 is SGHKS and CDR2 YYEKEE (reference sequence). The CDR3 protein is CASSPHTSGGPVIETQYF. The CDR3 DNA follows: TGTGCCAGCAGCCCCCACACAAGCGGGGGGCCGGTAATAGAGACCCAGTACTTC.

This chain joins TRBV5-1 and TRBJ1-4, with D possibly matching TRBD1 (6 bases). This CDR3 spans 15 amino acids. Germline values: CDR1 SGHRS, CDR2 YFSETQ. The V and J ends lost 4 bases and 2 bases respectively, with 12 bases between them. In DNA form, the CDR3 reads TGCGCCAGCAGCGGAAGGGGGGCGACTAATGAAAAACTGTTTTTT. The encoded protein is CASSGRGATNEKLFF.

The chain couples TRBV27 to TRBJ1-5, with a weak D call TRBD1 (6 bases). Trimming shortened V by 6 bases and J by 6 bases, and 15 bases separated the two germline ends. Germline V lookup: CDR1 MNHEY, CDR2 SMNVEV (reference sequence). The CDR3 length is 14 residues. The CDR3 sequence: CASRAAGAGQPQHF. The CDR3 bases are TGTGCCAGCAGGGCCGCGGGGGCAGGTCAGCCCCAGCATTTT.

This clone was seen just once. The chain joins TRBV5-6 to TRBJ2-7, with 8 bases aligning to TRBD1. This CDR3 is built from 13 residues. Per the germline V gene, CDR1 is SGHDT and CDR2 is YYEEEE. The J segment lost 7 bases and the V segment lost 4 bases, leaving 7 bases of the junction unmatched. CDR3 DNA: TGTGCCAGCAGCCCCAAGACAGGGGAAGAGCAGTACGTC. It encodes CASSPKTGEEQYV.

The chain uses TRBV10-3 and TRBJ2-7; D remains ambiguous. V was pared by 0 bases and J by 0 bases, with 3 bases between. The CDR3 sequence is 13 residues long. From germline, CDR1 is ENHRY and CDR2 SYGVKD. The CDR3 loop is CAISESNSYEQYV. CDR3 in DNA: TGTGCCATCAGTGAGTCAAACTCCTACGAGCAGTACGTC.

The V gene is TRBV19, the J gene TRBJ2-7; the match to TRBD2 covers 7 bases. Unmatched junction bases numbered 10, after V lost 5 bases and J lost 3 bases. The CDR3 spans 15 residues. CDR1 is LNHDA and CDR2 is SQIVND in the germline V gene (reference sequence). CDR3 sequence (DNA): TGTGCCAGTAGTCCGAGCTGGGGGGACTACTACGAGCAGTACGTC. Amino acids: CASSPSWGDYYEQYV.

This clone was seen just once. Other DNA variants within this sample encode the same CDR3. The rearrangement joins TRBV5-1 to TRBJ2-2; the D gene is possibly TRBD2 (5 bases). Deletions cut 6 bases from V and 3 bases from J, with 9 bases between. This CDR3 comprises 13 residues. Germline CDR1 SGHRS, CDR2 YFSETQ. CDR3 amino acids: CASNHGDTGELFF. Written as DNA, the CDR3 is TGCGCCAGCAACCACGGGGACACCGGGGAGCTGTTTTTT.

The chain has TRBV24-1 and TRBJ2-2; 7 bases line up with TRBD1. V lost 0 bases to trimming and J lost 1 base; unmatched junction nucleotides: 1. The length of the CDR3 is 16 residues. Germline CDR1 and CDR2: KGHDR and SFDVKD. The CDR3 nucleotides read TGTGCCACCAGTGATTTGAACAGGGGGAACACCGGGGAGCTGTTTTTT. This codes for CATSDLNRGNTGELFF.

The chain uses TRBV7-3 and TRBJ2-1, with D unresolved. The germline V gene has CDR1 SGHTA and CDR2 FQGTGA. Trimming cost V 1 base and J 0 bases, with 7 bases left between them. The CDR3 totals 15 residues. CDR3 bases: TGTGCCAGCAGCTTAAAAGTCAGCTCCTACAATGAGCAGTTCTTC. Amino acid sequence: CASSLKVSSYNEQFF.

This clone was detected a few times. The V call is TRBV19, the J call TRBJ1-6, with D uncertain. This CDR3 comprises 12 residues. The V and J ends lost 3 bases and 6 bases respectively, with 3 bases between them. CDR1 is LNHDA, CDR2 SQIVND, per germline (reference sequence). This CDR3 reads CASSISNSPLHF. The CDR3 nucleotides read TGTGCCAGTAGTATCAGTAATTCACCCCTCCACTTT.

The CDR3 DNA follows: TGTGCCATCAGTGAGTCGAAGTCAGAAGTTGAAGCTTTCTTT. It encodes CAISESKSEVEAFF. This chain uses TRBV10-3 with TRBJ1-1; D is unclear. The CDR3 has 14 amino acids. The germline V gene has CDR1 ENHRY and CDR2 SYGVKD. The V gene lost 0 bases and the J gene lost 7 bases, with 12 bases spanning the gap.

This clone was observed once. The V gene is TRBV3-1 (or the pseudogene TRBV3-2), the J gene TRBJ1-3; TRBD1 matches at 7 bases. The CDR3 sequence is 15 residues long. The V segment lost 1 base and the J segment 0 bases; nucleotides outside the gene matches: 0. CDR1 is LGHDT and CDR2 is YNNKEL in the germline V gene (reference sequence). In nucleotides, the CDR3 is TGTGCCAGCAGCCAAGGGGACAGCTCTGGAAACACCATATATTTT. This codes for CASSQGDSSGNTIYF.

The CDR3 protein is CASSQGEETQYF. As DNA, the CDR3 is TGTGCCAGCAGCCAAGGAGAGGAGACCCAGTACTTC. The chain combines TRBV3-1 (or the pseudogene TRBV3-2) with TRBJ2-5; D unresolved. Germline values: CDR1 LGHDT, CDR2 YNNKEL (reference sequence). V gave up 1 base and J gave up 5 bases, with 5 bases separating them. CDR3 length: 12 amino acids.

The chain couples TRBV3-1 (or the pseudogene TRBV3-2) to TRBJ1-2; no clear D. The CDR3 length is 12 residues. Germline CDR1 and CDR2: LGHDT and YNNKEL (reference sequence). The V gene lost 0 bases and the J gene lost 4 bases, with 3 bases spanning the gap. The CDR3 bases are TGTGCCAGCAGCCAAGATGTCTATGGCTACACCTTC. As protein: CASSQDVYGYTF.

This clone occurred a few times. The CDR3 is CASRQTGGINSPLHF. CDR3 nucleotides: TGTGCCAGTAGGCAAACAGGGGGCATAAATTCACCCCTCCACTTT. The genes are TRBV19 and TRBJ1-6, with 9 bases fitting TRBD1. V was pared by 6 bases and J by 7 bases, with 7 bases of the junction left unmatched. This CDR3 contains 15 residues. Germline V CDR1 and CDR2: LNHDA, SQIVND (reference sequence).

The V call is TRBV5-4, the J call TRBJ2-2, with 8 positions matching TRBD2. V dropped 4 bases and J dropped 7; count of bases not matched to a gene: 12. Per the germline V gene, CDR1 is SGHNT and CDR2 is YYREEE (reference sequence). The CDR3 is made up of 16 amino acids. CDR3 region: CASSAGGRGASGELFF. The DNA of the CDR3 is TGTGCCAGCAGCGCTGGAGGGCGGGGGGCAAGCGGGGAGCTGTTTTTT.

V gene TRBV19 combines with J gene TRBJ1-1, with D perhaps matching TRBD1 (6 bases). CDR1 is LNHDA, CDR2 SQIVND, per germline (reference sequence). There are 14 residues in the CDR3. With 1 base removed from V and 5 bases from J, the gap between germline ends came to 11 bases. As DNA, the CDR3 is TGTGCCAGTAGTATAGGACAGGTCCGGACTGAAGCTTTCTTT. Protein sequence: CASSIGQVRTEAFF.

V usage is TRBV6-5 and J usage is TRBJ1-2; no firm D call. Germline CDR1 MNHEY, CDR2 SVGAGI. The CDR3 runs to 15 residues. Trimming shortened V by 0 bases and J by 0 bases, and 8 bases separated the two germline ends. Written as DNA, the CDR3 is TGTGCCAGCAGTTACTCGAATGGGGCTAACTATGGCTACACCTTC. Translation gives CASSYSNGANYGYTF.

V gene TRBV3-1 (or the pseudogene TRBV3-2) combines with J gene TRBJ1-6; TRBD1 matches at 9 bases. CDR1 and CDR2 from the germline V gene are LGHDT and YNNKEL (reference sequence). The CDR3 has 15 residues. Losses at the gene ends were 1 base for V and 9 bases for J; bases not matched to a gene: 4. CDR3: CASSQVEQGASPLHF. CDR3 nucleotide sequence: TGTGCCAGCAGCCAAGTCGAACAGGGGGCTTCACCCCTCCACTTT.

The chain is built from TRBV28 and TRBJ1-5, with 10 bases fitting TRBD1. Looked up from germline, CDR1 is MDHEN and CDR2 is SYDVKM. This CDR3 comprises 15 residues. Trimming took 5 bases from V and 5 from J; bases not matched to a gene: 6. The CDR3 spells CASSPLGTGDQPQHF. As DNA, the CDR3 is TGTGCCAGCAGTCCCCTCGGGACAGGGGATCAGCCCCAGCATTTT.

V and J are TRBV28 and TRBJ1-1, with a weak D call TRBD1 (5 bases). V was shortened by 4 bases and J by 3 bases, with 18 bases between the two germline ends. CDR3 length: 16 residues. Germline V gene data show CDR1 as MDHEN and CDR2 as SYDVKM. CDR3 sequence reads: CASSSTGRPLDTEAFF. CDR3 nucleotide sequence: TGTGCCAGCAGTTCGACGGGACGCCCCTTGGACACTGAAGCTTTCTTT.

This chain connects TRBV10-3 to TRBJ2-5, with TRBD2 as a possible D gene (6 bases). The CDR3 is 13 amino acids. V dropped 8 bases and J dropped 6 bases, with 16 bases sitting between them. Germline CDR1 ENHRY, CDR2 SYGVKD. CDR3: CAIGGARDQTQYF. CDR3 DNA: TGTGCCATCGGAGGGGCCAGGGACCAGACCCAGTACTTC.

This rearrangement joins TRBV7-2 to TRBJ1-1, with D unresolved. The CDR3 spans 13 residues. V was clipped by 5 bases and J by 0 bases, with 7 bases between them. Germline lookup yields CDR1 SGHTA and CDR2 FQGNSA. The CDR3 is CASSAQMNTEAFF. As DNA, the CDR3 is TGTGCCAGCAGCGCCCAGATGAACACTGAAGCTTTCTTT.

The J gene is TRBJ2-3, the V gene TRBV18; D ambiguous. The CDR3 consists of 13 residues. Germline lookup yields CDR1 KGHSH and CDR2 LQKENI. Trimming cost V 3 bases and J 6 bases, with 10 bases left between them. The CDR3 DNA reads TGTGCCAGCTCACCCGGCAGCGACGATACGCAGTATTTT. Translation: CASSPGSDDTQYF.

J is TRBJ2-1 and V is TRBV10-3; 7 nucleotides match TRBD1. Germline V lookup: CDR1 ENHRY, CDR2 SYGVKD. Trimming removed 3 bases from V and 4 bases from J; junction bases left unmatched: 9. The length of the CDR3 is 16 residues. This chain's CDR3 is CAISEYGTENYNEQFF. The CDR3 bases are TGTGCCATCAGTGAATACGGGACAGAGAATTACAATGAGCAGTTCTTC.